Listed below are T cell receptor beta chains from one sample, sequenced in a study of identical twins. In TCRdb, the 5' RACE reads were re-called with MiXCR into one record per CDR3 protein. The sample includes approximately 620,000 distinct CDR3 sequences, roughly 8% of them seen just once. This sample also appeared in a second study, on yellow fever vaccine responses in identical twins.

Sequenced: PBMCs. The origin of the receptors is a woman under 30 in good health. The CDR3 runs from the conserved cysteine through the conserved F or W. A D gene is named only where the DNA matches it firmly. Clone size is shown for a subset of rows, as once, few, many or a class of expanded clone.

D gene | clone size | J gene | V gene | CDR3 DNA | CDR3 protein
- | - | TRBJ1-2 | TRBV4-2 | TGTGCCAGCAGCCAAGGCGGACAAGCGAACTATGGCTACACCTTC | CASSQGGQANYGYTF
TRBD1 | - | TRBJ2-1 | TRBV4-3 | TGCGCCAGCAGCCATTCTTTGGGACAGGGTTCCTACAATGAGCAGTTCTTC | CASSHSLGQGSYNEQFF
TRBD2 | many | TRBJ2-1 | TRBV6-2/TRBV6-3 | TGTGCCAGCAGTCTAGCGGGGGTCTACAATGAGCAGTTCTTC | CASSLAGVYNEQFF
- | - | TRBJ1-4 | TRBV7-9 | TGTGCCAGCAGCTCTACAGGGTTGGGTGAAAAACTGTTTTTT | CASSSTGLGEKLFF
TRBD2 | - | TRBJ2-1 | TRBV27 | TGTGCCAGCAGTTTATTGAGGGCTAGCGGAGACAATGAGCAGTTCTTC | CASSLLRASGDNEQFF
- | many | TRBJ2-3 | TRBV7-3 | TGTGCCAGCAGCTTATCTGGGGGGCCAGATACGCAGTATTTT | CASSLSGGPDTQYF
TRBD2 | many | TRBJ2-1 | TRBV7-3 | TGTGCCAGCAGCAAAACGGGGGGGCCCAACAATGAGCAGTTCTTC | CASSKTGGPNNEQFF
- | - | TRBJ2-5 | TRBV20-1 | TGCAGTGCCATTTTCCGGGGGAAACAAGAGACCCAGTACTTC | CSAIFRGKQETQYF
- | few | TRBJ2-3 | TRBV12-3/TRBV12-4 | TGTGCCAGCAGTTTGGGGGACTTCACAGATACGCAGTATTTT | CASSLGDFTDTQYF
- | many | TRBJ1-1 | TRBV12-3/TRBV12-4 | TGTGCCAGCAGTTTTCAGGGAGCGAACACTGAAGCTTTCTTT | CASSFQGANTEAFF
TRBD2 | many | TRBJ2-7 | TRBV5-5 | TGTGCCACCACCATGGGGACTAGCGGAAGTTACGAGCAGTACTTC | CATTMGTSGSYEQYF
TRBD2 | many | TRBJ2-1 | TRBV24-1 | TGTGCCACCAGCGACCTAGCGGGGGGGCAGGTTGAGCAGTTCTTC | CATSDLAGGQVEQFF
TRBD2 | few | TRBJ2-1 | TRBV3-1 | TGTGCCAGCAGCCAAGGGGATTTCGGGGGGGCCTACAATGAGCAGTTCTTC | CASSQGDFGGAYNEQFF
TRBD2 | few | TRBJ2-1 | TRBV13 | TGTGCCAGCAGCTCCCTTCCGGGACTAGCGGCAAATGAGCAGTTCTTC | CASSSLPGLAANEQFF
- | - | TRBJ2-7 | TRBV20-1 | TGCAGTGCTAGAAGGCTCGGGGGAGGGGGAAGTGGCGAGCAGTACTTC | CSARRLGGGGSGEQYF
TRBD1 | few | TRBJ1-4 | TRBV18 | TGTGCCAGCTCAACGGGACAGGGGGCGCAGAGTGAAAAACTGTTTTTT | CASSTGQGAQSEKLFF
- | - | TRBJ2-3 | TRBV30 | TGTGCCTGGGGTGATGCAGATACGCAGTATTTT | CAWGDADTQYF
- | many | TRBJ2-2 | TRBV5-1 | TGCGCCAGCGCACCAGAGGGGAGAGGGGAGCTGTTTTTT | CASAPEGRGELFF
TRBD2 | - | TRBJ2-1 | TRBV13 | TGTGCCAGCAGCCTCCAGGGACTAGCGTTCAATGAGCAGTTCTTC | CASSLQGLAFNEQFF
- | many | TRBJ2-5 | TRBV7-2 | TGTGCCAGCAGCTTATCACTAGGGGAGACCCAGTACTTC | CASSLSLGETQYF
TRBD1 | few | TRBJ2-2 | TRBV27 | TGTGCCAGCAGCAAGGGGGCGGTCGGGGAGCTGTTTTTT | CASSKGAVGELFF
TRBD1 | - | TRBJ2-1 | TRBV24-1 | TGTGCCACCAGTGACGCATCGGGACAGGGCGCCCTAGGTGAGCAGTTCTTC | CATSDASGQGALGEQFF
- | - | TRBJ1-1 | TRBV27 | TGTGCCAGCAGCTTATCGACGAGCGCACTTGAAGCTTTCTTT | CASSLSTSALEAFF
TRBD2 | - | TRBJ2-2 | TRBV20-1 | TGCAGTGCTAGAGATAGGCGGGAGGGGGCCGGGGAGCTGTTTTTT | CSARDRREGAGELFF
TRBD2 | few | TRBJ2-7 | TRBV20-1 | TGCAGTGCGCGGGAGGGCGAGCAGTACTTC | CSAREGEQYF
- | many | TRBJ2-5 | TRBV6-2/TRBV6-3 | TGTGCCAGCAGTTACGAGGGCGGATTAGAGACCCAGTACTTC | CASSYEGGLETQYF
- | - | TRBJ2-7 | TRBV27 | TGTGCCAGCAGTTCCCAAAACCACGAGCAGTACTTC | CASSSQNHEQYF
TRBD2 | - | TRBJ2-1 | TRBV6-5 | TGTGCCAGCAGTTCTAGCGGTTACAACAATGAGCAGTTCTTC | CASSSSGYNNEQFF
- | few | TRBJ2-5 | TRBV20-1 | TGCAGTGCTAGGGGCGGGCACCAAGAGACCCAGTACTTC | CSARGGHQETQYF